The clone carrying this TCR beta chain has a single count. This specimen belongs to a study of T cell changes during pregnancy in multiple sclerosis. TCRdb's table, derived via immunoSEQ multiplex PCR, lists solely in-frame clones and lacks some. This sample yields 45,000 to 50,000 clones, of which 92% are seen a single time; 0.37% belongs to the top ten. Germline CDR1 SGHTA, CDR2 FQGNSA. The V end was cut by 1 base, the J end by 6 bases, with 13 bases between. The CDR3 covers 15 residues. J is TRBJ2-4 and V is TRBV7-2; weak D call: TRBD2 (7 bases). The sample consisted of CD4+ T cells from peripheral blood mononuclear cells, taken in the second trimester of pregnancy. The source is a female donor in good health, enrolled as a control in a pregnancy study. CDR3 protein: CASSLVGGGGNIQYF. CDR3 sequence (DNA): TGTGCCAGCAGCTTAGTAGGCGGGGGCGGAAACATTCAGTACTTC.